This is a list of T cell receptor beta chains from one sample in a study of control samples from healthy donors and cancer patients. Libraries were prepared by immunoSEQ multiplex PCR; TCRdb keeps only in-frame clonotypes and omits some of them. The sample contains roughly 150,000 clones, roughly 92% of which appear only once. Sequencing was done on a sample of blood. These receptors were taken from a man aged 50-59 years in good health. The CDR3 runs from the conserved cysteine through the conserved F or W. A D gene is named only where the DNA matches it firmly. Not every row has a clone size; where given, it reads once, few, many or a size class.

j_call,d_call,clone_size,v_call,cdr3_nt,cdr3_aa
TRBJ1-2,NA,NA,TRBV28,TGTGCCAGCAGTTCAAGCTATGGCTACACCTTC,CASSSSYGYTF
TRBJ1-5,NA,NA,TRBV19,TGTGCCAGTAGTATGTGGTTTGGGTCTAGTCAGCCCCAGCATTTT,CASSMWFGSSQPQHF
TRBJ2-7,NA,NA,TRBV7-9,TGTGCCAGCAGCTGGGTTCAAGGTGAGCAGTACTTC,CASSWVQGEQYF
TRBJ2-2,TRBD2,NA,TRBV24-1,TGTGCCACCGCCGTAGAGACTAGCAAGCTGTTTTTT,CATAVETSKLFF
TRBJ1-1,TRBD1,NA,TRBV2,TGTGCCAGGGGATCTGGACAGGGGGCACAGGGCACTGAAGCTTTCTTT,CARGSGQGAQGTEAFF
TRBJ2-3,TRBD2,NA,TRBV6-4,TGTGCCAGCAGTGATGGGGGGGGCACAGATACGCAGTATTTT,CASSDGGGTDTQYF
TRBJ2-7,NA,NA,TRBV21-1,TGTGCCAGCAGCAAACGGGACAGGGGGCGGCGGTACGAGCAGTACTTC,CASSKRDRGRRYEQYF
TRBJ2-5,NA,once,TRBV4-1,TGCGCCAGCAGCCAAATGAGGGGGGCTCGAGCTGTAGGGGAGACCCAGTACTTC,CASSQMRGARAVGETQYF
TRBJ2-7,NA,NA,TRBV7-2,TGTGCCAGCAGCCTCGGGGGAGAGTACGAGCAGTACTTC,CASSLGGEYEQYF
TRBJ1-2,NA,NA,TRBV5-5,TGTGCCAGCAGCTTGGTAGAGGGCGGCGGCTACACCTTC,CASSLVEGGGYTF
TRBJ2-1,TRBD1,once,TRBV24-1,TGTGCCACCAGTGTTCCCACAGGGGGCCGTTACAATGAGCAGTTCTTC,CATSVPTGGRYNEQFF
TRBJ2-1,NA,NA,TRBV25-1,TGTGCCAGCAGTGGGGTTGGGGGCCGCAGCTCCTACAATGAGCAGTTCTTC,CASSGVGGRSSYNEQFF
TRBJ1-1,NA,once,TRBV21-1,TGTGCCAGCAGCAAAAAGGAAGAAGGGGTGCGGACTGAAGCTTTCTTT,CASSKKEEGVRTEAFF
TRBJ1-3,NA,NA,TRBV10-3,TGTGCCACAGAGGGCTCTGGAAACACCATATATTTT,CATEGSGNTIYF
TRBJ2-3,NA,NA,TRBV27,TGTGCCAGCAGTCAACCCACGACAGGGAGGACAGATACGCAGTATTTT,CASSQPTTGRTDTQYF
TRBJ2-1,TRBD2,NA,TRBV7-3,TGTGCCAGCAGCTTAAGTCTAGCGGGCTACAATGAGCAGTTCTTC,CASSLSLAGYNEQFF
TRBJ2-5,TRBD2,NA,TRBV7-9,TGTGCCAGCAGCTTAGCCTCCTTTCCAGGGAGGGGTCCAGGAGAGACCCAGTACTTC,CASSLASFPGRGPGETQYF
TRBJ2-3,NA,NA,TRBV5-4,TGTGCCAGCAGCTTGGTCGGGACAGATACGCAGTATTTT,CASSLVGTDTQYF
TRBJ2-7,TRBD1,NA,TRBV11-1,TGTGCCAGCAGCTTAGGGGACAGCTACGAGCAGTACTTC,CASSLGDSYEQYF
TRBJ2-7,NA,once,TRBV9,TGTGCCAGCAGCGTAGACAGGGTGTCCTACGAGCAGTACTTC,CASSVDRVSYEQYF
TRBJ2-7,NA,NA,TRBV5-4,TGTGCCAGCAGCTTGGAGAGCTCCTACGAGCAGTACTTC,CASSLESSYEQYF
TRBJ2-1,NA,NA,TRBV10-1,TGCGCCAGCAGTGCAACGCCGGGTTTTCGAGGGTTCTTC,CASSATPGFRGFF
TRBJ2-7,TRBD2,NA,TRBV7-9,TGTGCCAGCAGCCCAGCCCTAGCGGGAGGGACCTACGAGCAGTACTTC,CASSPALAGGTYEQYF
TRBJ1-2,TRBD1,NA,TRBV5-5,TGTGCCAGCAGCTTGGCGACAGGGGAATATGGCTACACCTTC,CASSLATGEYGYTF
TRBJ2-7,TRBD1,NA,TRBV28,TGTGCCAGCAGTTCACCAAGACAGGGAACCTACGAGCAGTACTTC,CASSSPRQGTYEQYF
TRBJ2-3,TRBD2,NA,TRBV7-2,TGTGCCAGCAGCCGCGGAGGACTAGCGGGAGGGGGTACGCAGTATTTT,CASSRGGLAGGGTQYF
TRBJ2-3,TRBD2,NA,TRBV9,TGTGCCAGCAGCGGACCCGGCGGGAGAGGAGATACGCAGTATTTT,CASSGPGGRGDTQYF
TRBJ2-7,TRBD1,NA,TRBV19,TGTGCCAGTAGTATGGGACAGGGTTCCTACGAGCAGTACTTC,CASSMGQGSYEQYF
TRBJ2-5,NA,NA,TRBV5-1,TGCGCCAGCAGCCCTGGAAGCTTGCAAGAGACCCAGTACTTC,CASSPGSLQETQYF
TRBJ1-1,NA,NA,TRBV5-1,TGCGCCAGCAGCTTGGGGTCAGGGAAGAACACTGAAGCTTTCTTT,CASSLGSGKNTEAFF
TRBJ2-2,TRBD2,NA,TRBV27,TGTGCCAGCAGTCTAATACAGCGGGAGTTTGGGGAGCTGTTTTTT,CASSLIQREFGELFF
TRBJ1-6,TRBD1,NA,TRBV7-9,TGTGCCAGCAGCCCGGGACAGACTTATAATTCACCCCTCCACTTT,CASSPGQTYNSPLHF
TRBJ1-1,NA,NA,TRBV3-1/TRBV3-2,TGTGCCAGCAGCCAAGATGACAGAGAAGCTTTCTTT,CASSQDDREAFF
TRBJ2-7,TRBD1,NA,TRBV19,TGTGCCAGTAGTATCCGGGACAGGGGTTACGAGCAGTACTTC,CASSIRDRGYEQYF
TRBJ2-5,NA,NA,TRBV19,TGTGCCAGTAGGAATACGGGAGTCGGAGAGACCCAGTACTTC,CASRNTGVGETQYF
TRBJ1-1,NA,NA,TRBV7-9,TGTGCCAGCAGCCTTCATACTGAAGCTTTCTTT,CASSLHTEAFF
TRBJ2-6,TRBD2,once,TRBV5-5,TGTGCCAGCAGCCAACTAGCGGGAGCCTCTGGGGCCAACGTCCTGACTTTC,CASSQLAGASGANVLTF
TRBJ2-1,TRBD2,NA,TRBV10-1,TGCGCCAGCAGTGAGTCAAGACTAGCGGGAGTGGTTGAGCAGTTCTTC,CASSESRLAGVVEQFF
TRBJ2-7,TRBD2,NA,TRBV5-5,TGTGCCAGCAGCCTACTAGCGGGAGGCCCCTACGAGCAGTACTTC,CASSLLAGGPYEQYF
TRBJ2-7,TRBD2,NA,TRBV15,TGTGCCACCAGCAGAGATGATTCCCTAGCGGGAGTCTACGAGCAGTACTTC,CATSRDDSLAGVYEQYF
TRBJ2-2,NA,once,TRBV5-1,TGCGCCAGCAGCCAGGGGGGGCAAGGCGGGGAGCTGTTTTTT,CASSQGGQGGELFF
TRBJ1-2,TRBD1,NA,TRBV28,TGTGCCAGCAGTTTAACAGACAGGGGTGGATATGGCTACACCTTC,CASSLTDRGGYGYTF
TRBJ2-6,TRBD2,NA,TRBV3-1/TRBV3-2,TGTGCCAGCAGCCCAGGGCCTAGCGGGAGGCGGCCTGGGGCCAACGTCCTGACTTTC,CASSPGPSGRRPGANVLTF
TRBJ1-2,NA,NA,TRBV20-1,TGCAGTGCTAGTGTGCAGGGTCTAAGGTATGGCTACACCTTC,CSASVQGLRYGYTF
TRBJ2-7,NA,few,TRBV7-9,TGTGCCAGCAGCTTCCAGGGCTACGAGCAGTACTTC,CASSFQGYEQYF
TRBJ1-5,NA,NA,TRBV7-9,TGTGCCAGCAGCTATGGAACGGGGCCCGGTCAGCCCCAGCATTTT,CASSYGTGPGQPQHF
TRBJ1-1,NA,NA,TRBV18,TGTGCCAGCTCACCGACAGTCGTGAACACTGAAGCTTTCTTT,CASSPTVVNTEAFF
TRBJ2-3,TRBD2,NA,TRBV5-1,TGCGCCAGCAGCCCCGGGACTAGCGGGAGTACCTATACGCAGTATTTT,CASSPGTSGSTYTQYF